This T cell receptor beta chain was recorded in a study of early T cells in non-severe SARS-CoV-2 infection. The wider study: Chains from this unsorted whole-blood bulk RNA could not be paired.

The CDR3 runs 17 residues. Germline assignment: CDR1 SGDLS and CDR2 YYNGEE. Trimming took 0 bases from V and 4 from J, leaving 14 bases between them. This clonotype was detected many times. Its specificity is unknown. Notes on the study in general: Comparison of clonotypes with VDJdb favored anti-spike CD8 responses while missing private and CD4 specificities.

Attachment of unique molecular identifiers to individual cDNA molecules was performed. In TCRdb, the 5' RACE reads were re-called with MiXCR into one record per CDR3 protein. Among about 60,000 distinct CDR3 sequences listed, roughly 5.9% were seen once. This sequence was found in an adult who was a healthcare worker with PCR-confirmed SARS-CoV-2 infection or an uninfected control (not recorded which). V and J are TRBV9 and TRBJ1-6; the D gene is possibly TRBD1 (5 bases). The sample comprised whole blood. The CDR3 DNA follows: TGTGCCAGCAGCGTAGGACCAGGGCCCGATTATAATTCACCCCTCCACTTT. Translation: CASSVGPGPDYNSPLHF.